A single T cell receptor (beta chain) is shown here with its context. This sample was taken from a study of blood T cell repertoires in COVID-19. On the study more broadly: Material from acute and convalescent COVID-19 was sourced from the United States, Italy and Spain. Sample material is recorded as cDNA or gDNA derived from T cells, B-cell-depleted T cells, or PBMCs.

In the source study's methods: Nucleated cell counts were estimated from reference gene primer amplification. Assay: immunoSEQ multiplex PCR; the TCRdb copy retains only in-frame clones and omits some. V and J calls and clone size follow that table, whereas D and trimming were derived from the DNA. The sample consists of approximately 670,000 clones, 70% to 90% of them appearing once. Sequenced sample: peripheral blood. The TCR originated in a woman between 18 and 30 years old with acute or convalescent COVID-19.

The chain's CDR3 is CASTGEGEQYF. The CDR3 DNA reads as TGTGCCTCAACGGGGGAGGGCGAGCAGTACTTC. The chain links TRBV30 to TRBJ2-7, with 7 bases lining up with TRBD2. V lost 7 bases to trimming and J lost 6 bases; unmatched junction nucleotides: 6. This CDR3 has 11 residues. The V gene's germline CDR1 is GTSNPN and CDR2 SVGIG (reference sequence).